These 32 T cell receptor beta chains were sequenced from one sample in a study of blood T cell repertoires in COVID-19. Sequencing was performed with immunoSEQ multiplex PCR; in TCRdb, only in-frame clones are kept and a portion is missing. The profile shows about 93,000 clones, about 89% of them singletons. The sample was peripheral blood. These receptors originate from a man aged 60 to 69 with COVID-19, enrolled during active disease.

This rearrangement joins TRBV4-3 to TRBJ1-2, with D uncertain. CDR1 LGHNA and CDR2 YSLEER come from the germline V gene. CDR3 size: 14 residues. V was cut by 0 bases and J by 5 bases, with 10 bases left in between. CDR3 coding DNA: TGCGCCAGCAGCCAAGAATGGAGTGCTTATGGCTACACCTTC. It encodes CASSQEWSAYGYTF.

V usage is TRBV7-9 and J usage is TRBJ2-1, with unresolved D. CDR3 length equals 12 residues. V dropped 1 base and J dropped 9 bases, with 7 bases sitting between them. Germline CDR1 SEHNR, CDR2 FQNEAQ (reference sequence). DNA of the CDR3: TGTGCCAGCAGCTTAGAAGAGAGTGAGCAGTTCTTC. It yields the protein CASSLEESEQFF.

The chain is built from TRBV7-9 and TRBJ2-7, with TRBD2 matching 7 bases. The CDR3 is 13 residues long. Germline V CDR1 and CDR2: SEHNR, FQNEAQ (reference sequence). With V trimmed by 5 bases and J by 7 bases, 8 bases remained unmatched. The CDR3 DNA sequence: TGTGCCAGCAGCCGCTTCGCGGGAGATGAGCAGTACTTC. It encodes CASSRFAGDEQYF.

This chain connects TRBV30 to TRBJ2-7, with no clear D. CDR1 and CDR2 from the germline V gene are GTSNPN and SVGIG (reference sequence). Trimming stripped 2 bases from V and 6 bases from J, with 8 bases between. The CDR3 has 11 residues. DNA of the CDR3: TGTGCCTGGAGTCTCTATAGCGAGCAGTACTTC. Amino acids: CAWSLYSEQYF.

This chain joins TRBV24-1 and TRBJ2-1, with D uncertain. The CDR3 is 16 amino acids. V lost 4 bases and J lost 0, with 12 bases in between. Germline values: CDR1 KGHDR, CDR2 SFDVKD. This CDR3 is CATSDQTRSSYNEQFF. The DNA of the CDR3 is TGTGCCACCAGTGACCAGACTCGAAGCTCCTACAATGAGCAGTTCTTC.

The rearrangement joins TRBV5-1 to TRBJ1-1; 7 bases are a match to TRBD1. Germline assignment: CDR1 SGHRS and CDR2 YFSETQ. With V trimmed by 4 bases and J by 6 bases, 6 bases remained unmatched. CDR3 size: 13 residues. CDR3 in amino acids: CASSQQGLSEAFF. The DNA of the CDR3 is TGCGCCAGCAGCCAACAGGGGTTGTCTGAAGCTTTCTTT.

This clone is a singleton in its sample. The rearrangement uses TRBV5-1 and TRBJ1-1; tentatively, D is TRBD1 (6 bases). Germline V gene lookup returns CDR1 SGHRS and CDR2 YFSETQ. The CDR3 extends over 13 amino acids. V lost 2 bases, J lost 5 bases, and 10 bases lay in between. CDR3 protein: CASSFEGGTEAFF. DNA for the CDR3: TGCGCCAGCAGCTTCGAGGGGGGGACTGAAGCTTTCTTT.

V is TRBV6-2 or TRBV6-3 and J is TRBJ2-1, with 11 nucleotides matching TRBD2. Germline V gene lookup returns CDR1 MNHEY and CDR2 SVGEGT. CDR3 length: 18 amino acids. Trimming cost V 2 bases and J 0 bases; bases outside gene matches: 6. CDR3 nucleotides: TGTGCCAGCAGTTACGTTACTAGCGGGAGCCGCTCCTACAATGAGCAGTTCTTC. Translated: CASSYVTSGSRSYNEQFF.

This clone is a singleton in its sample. The CDR3: CASSPPGEAPIHEQYF. Here the CDR3 DNA reads TGTGCCAGCTCACCACCGGGGGAGGCGCCGATCCACGAGCAGTACTTC. The V and J genes are TRBV18 and TRBJ2-7, with D tentatively TRBD2 (6 bases). CDR3 length equals 16 residues. Germline V lookup: CDR1 KGHSH, CDR2 LQKENI. Trimming left V 0 bases short and J 5 bases short, with 17 bases between. The entire variable domain, with the rest obtained from reference TRBV18 and TRBJ2-7, is as follows: NAGVMQNPRHLVRRRGQEARLRCSPMKGHSHVYWYRQLPEEGLKFMVYLQKENIIDESGMPKERFSAEFPKEGPSILRIQQVVRGDSAAYFCASSPPGEAPIHEQYFGPGTRLTVT.

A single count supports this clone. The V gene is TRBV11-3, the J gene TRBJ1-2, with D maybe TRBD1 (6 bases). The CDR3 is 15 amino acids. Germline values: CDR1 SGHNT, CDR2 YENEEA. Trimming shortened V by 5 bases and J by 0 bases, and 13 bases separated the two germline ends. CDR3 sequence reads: CASSQIGTSNYGYTF. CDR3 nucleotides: TGTGCCAGCAGCCAAATCGGGACATCTAACTATGGCTACACCTTC.

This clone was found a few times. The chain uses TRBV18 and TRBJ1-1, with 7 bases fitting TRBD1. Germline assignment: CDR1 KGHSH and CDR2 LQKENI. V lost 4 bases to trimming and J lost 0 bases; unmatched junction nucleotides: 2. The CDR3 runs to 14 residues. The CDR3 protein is CASSLGQLNTEAFF. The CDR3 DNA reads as TGTGCCAGCTCACTGGGACAGTTGAACACTGAAGCTTTCTTT.

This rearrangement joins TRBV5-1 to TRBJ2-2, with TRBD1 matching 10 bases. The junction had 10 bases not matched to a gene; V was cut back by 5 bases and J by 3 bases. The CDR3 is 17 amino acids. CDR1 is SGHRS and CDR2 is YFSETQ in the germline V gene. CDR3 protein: CASSHHPGTGDTGELFF. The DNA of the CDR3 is TGCGCCAGCAGTCATCATCCCGGGACAGGGGACACCGGGGAGCTGTTTTTT.

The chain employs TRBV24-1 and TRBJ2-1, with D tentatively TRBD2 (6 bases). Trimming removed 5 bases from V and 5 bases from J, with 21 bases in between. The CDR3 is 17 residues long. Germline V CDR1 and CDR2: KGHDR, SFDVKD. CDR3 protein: CATSVATPGLGHNEQFF. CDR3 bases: TGTGCCACCAGTGTCGCGACCCCGGGACTCGGACACAATGAGCAGTTCTTC.

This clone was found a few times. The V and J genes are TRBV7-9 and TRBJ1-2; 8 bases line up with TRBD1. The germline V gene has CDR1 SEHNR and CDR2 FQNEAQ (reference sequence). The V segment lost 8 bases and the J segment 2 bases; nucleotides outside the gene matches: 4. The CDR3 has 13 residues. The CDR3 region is CASAGGANYGYTF. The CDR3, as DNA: TGTGCCAGCGCAGGGGGCGCGAACTATGGCTACACCTTC.

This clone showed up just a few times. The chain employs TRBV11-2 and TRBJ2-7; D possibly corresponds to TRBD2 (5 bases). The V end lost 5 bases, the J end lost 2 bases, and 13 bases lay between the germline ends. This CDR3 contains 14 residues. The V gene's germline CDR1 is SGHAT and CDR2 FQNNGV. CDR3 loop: CASSIRGAPYEQYF. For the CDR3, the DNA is TGTGCCAGCAGCATCCGGGGTGCACCCTACGAGCAGTACTTC.

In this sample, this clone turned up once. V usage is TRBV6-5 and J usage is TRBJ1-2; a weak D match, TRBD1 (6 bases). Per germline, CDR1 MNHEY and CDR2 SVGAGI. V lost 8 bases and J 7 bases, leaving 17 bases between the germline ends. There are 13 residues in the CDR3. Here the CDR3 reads CASGHQGWAGYTF. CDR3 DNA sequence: TGTGCCAGCGGCCACCAGGGGTGGGCTGGCTACACCTTC.

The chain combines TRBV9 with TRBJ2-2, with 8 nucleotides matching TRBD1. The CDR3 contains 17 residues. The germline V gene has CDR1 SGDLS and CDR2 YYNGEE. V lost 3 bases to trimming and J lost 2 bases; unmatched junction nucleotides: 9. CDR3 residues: CASSALLTGDNTGELFF. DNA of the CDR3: TGTGCCAGCAGCGCCTTACTGACAGGGGACAACACCGGGGAGCTGTTTTTT. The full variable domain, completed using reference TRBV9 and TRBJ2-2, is DSGVTQTPKHLITATGQRVTLRCSPRSGDLSVYWYQQSLDQGLQFLIQYYNGEERAKGNILERFSAQQFPDLHSELNLSSLELGDSALYFCASSALLTGDNTGELFFGEGSRLTVL.

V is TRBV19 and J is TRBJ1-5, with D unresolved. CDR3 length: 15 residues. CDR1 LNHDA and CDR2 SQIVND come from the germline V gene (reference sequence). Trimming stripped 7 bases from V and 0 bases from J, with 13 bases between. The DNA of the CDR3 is TGTGCCAGTACAGTCCAGGTCTATAGCAATCAGCCCCAGCATTTT. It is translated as CASTVQVYSNQPQHF.

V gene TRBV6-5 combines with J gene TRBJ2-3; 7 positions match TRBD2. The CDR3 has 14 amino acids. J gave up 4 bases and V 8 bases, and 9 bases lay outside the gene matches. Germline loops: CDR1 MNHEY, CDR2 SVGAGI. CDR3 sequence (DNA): TGTGCCAGCCATCGGGGGGTACGGGCAGATACGCAGTATTTT. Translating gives CASHRGVRADTQYF.

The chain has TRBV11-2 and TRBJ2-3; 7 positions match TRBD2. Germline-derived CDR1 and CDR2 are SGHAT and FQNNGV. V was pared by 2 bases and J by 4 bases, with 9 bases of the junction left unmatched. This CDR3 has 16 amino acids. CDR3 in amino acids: CASSLKRGRGADTQYF. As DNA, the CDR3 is TGTGCCAGCAGCTTAAAACGGGGTCGGGGGGCAGATACGCAGTATTTT.

The CDR3 sequence: CASSEGQLNTEAFF. CDR3 nucleotides: TGCGCCAGCAGTGAGGGACAGCTGAACACTGAAGCTTTCTTT. The chain combines TRBV10-2 with TRBJ1-1; D may be TRBD1 (6 bases). V was clipped by 2 bases and J by 0 bases, with 7 bases between them. The germline V gene has CDR1 WSHSY and CDR2 SAAADI. This CDR3 comprises 14 residues.

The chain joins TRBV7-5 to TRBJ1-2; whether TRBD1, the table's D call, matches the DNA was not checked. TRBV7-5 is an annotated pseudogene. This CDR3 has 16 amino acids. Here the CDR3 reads CARSSGQGRNIYGYTF. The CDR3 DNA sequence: TGTGCCAGAAGCTCCGGACAGGGAAGAAATATCTATGGCTACACCTTC.

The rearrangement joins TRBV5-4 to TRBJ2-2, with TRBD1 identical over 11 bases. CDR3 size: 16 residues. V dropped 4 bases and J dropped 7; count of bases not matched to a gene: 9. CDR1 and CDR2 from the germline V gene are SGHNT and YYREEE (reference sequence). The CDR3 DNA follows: TGTGCCAGCAGCAGTTCCGGGACAGGGGGTGGCGGGGAGCTGTTTTTT. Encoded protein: CASSSSGTGGGGELFF.

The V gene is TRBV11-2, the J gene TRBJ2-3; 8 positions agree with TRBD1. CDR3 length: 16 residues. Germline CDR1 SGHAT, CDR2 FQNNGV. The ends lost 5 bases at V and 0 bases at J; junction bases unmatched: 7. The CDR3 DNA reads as TGTGCCAGCAGCACACTCAGGGGGCGCAGCACAGATACGCAGTATTTT. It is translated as CASSTLRGRSTDTQYF.

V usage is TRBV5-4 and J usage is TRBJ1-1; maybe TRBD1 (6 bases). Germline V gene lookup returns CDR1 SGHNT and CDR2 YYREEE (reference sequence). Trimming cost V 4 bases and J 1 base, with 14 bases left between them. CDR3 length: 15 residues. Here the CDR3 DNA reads TGTGCCAGCAGCCCGAACAGGGCTAAGAACACTGAAGCTTTCTTT. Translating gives CASSPNRAKNTEAFF.

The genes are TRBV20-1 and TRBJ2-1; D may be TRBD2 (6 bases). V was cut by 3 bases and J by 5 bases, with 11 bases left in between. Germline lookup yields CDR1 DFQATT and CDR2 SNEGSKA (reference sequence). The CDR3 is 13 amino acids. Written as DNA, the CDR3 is TGCAGTGCTAGTCTGGGACTGGACAATGAGCAGTTCTTC. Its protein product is CSASLGLDNEQFF.

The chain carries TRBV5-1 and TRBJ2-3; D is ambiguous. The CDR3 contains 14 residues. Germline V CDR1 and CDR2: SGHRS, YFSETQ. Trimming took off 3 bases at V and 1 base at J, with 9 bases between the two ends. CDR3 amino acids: CASSSPIGTDTQYF. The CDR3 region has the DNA TGCGCCAGCAGCTCCCCCATTGGCACAGATACGCAGTATTTT.

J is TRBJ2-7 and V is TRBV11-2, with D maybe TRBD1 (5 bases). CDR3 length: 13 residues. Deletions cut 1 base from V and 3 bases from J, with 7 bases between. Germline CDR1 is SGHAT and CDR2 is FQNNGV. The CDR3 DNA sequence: TGTGCCAGCAGCTTAGGAACAGGCTACGAGCAGTACTTC. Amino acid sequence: CASSLGTGYEQYF.

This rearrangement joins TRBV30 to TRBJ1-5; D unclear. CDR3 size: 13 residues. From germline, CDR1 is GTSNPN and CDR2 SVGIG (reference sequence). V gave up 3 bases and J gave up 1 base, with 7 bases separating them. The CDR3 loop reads CAWSARSNQPQHF. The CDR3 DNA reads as TGTGCCTGGAGCGCCCGGAGCAATCAGCCCCAGCATTTT.

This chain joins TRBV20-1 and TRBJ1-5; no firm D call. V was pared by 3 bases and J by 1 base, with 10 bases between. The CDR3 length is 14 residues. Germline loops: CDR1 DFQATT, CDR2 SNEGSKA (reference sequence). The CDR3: CSASNSQSNQPQHF. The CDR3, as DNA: TGCAGTGCTAGTAATTCGCAGAGCAATCAGCCCCAGCATTTT.

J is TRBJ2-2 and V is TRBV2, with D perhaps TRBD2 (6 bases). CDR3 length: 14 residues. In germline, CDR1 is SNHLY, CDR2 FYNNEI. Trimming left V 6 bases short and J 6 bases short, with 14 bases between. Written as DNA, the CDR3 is TGTGCCAGCAGCGCTTTCGGGAGAGCCGGGGAGCTGTTTTTT. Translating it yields CASSAFGRAGELFF.

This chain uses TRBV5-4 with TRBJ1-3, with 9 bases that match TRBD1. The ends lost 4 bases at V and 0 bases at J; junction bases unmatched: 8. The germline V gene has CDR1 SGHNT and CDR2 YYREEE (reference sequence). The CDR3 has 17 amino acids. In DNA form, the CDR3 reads TGTGCCAGCAGCCGGGGACAGGGCCCTTACTCTGGAAACACCATATATTTT. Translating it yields CASSRGQGPYSGNTIYF. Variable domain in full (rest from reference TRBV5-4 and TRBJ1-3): ETGVTQSPTHLIKTRGQQVTLRCSSQSGHNTVSWYQQALGQGPQFIFQYYREEENGRGNFPPRFSGLQFPNYSSELNVNALELDDSALYLCASSRGQGPYSGNTIYFGEGSWLTVV.